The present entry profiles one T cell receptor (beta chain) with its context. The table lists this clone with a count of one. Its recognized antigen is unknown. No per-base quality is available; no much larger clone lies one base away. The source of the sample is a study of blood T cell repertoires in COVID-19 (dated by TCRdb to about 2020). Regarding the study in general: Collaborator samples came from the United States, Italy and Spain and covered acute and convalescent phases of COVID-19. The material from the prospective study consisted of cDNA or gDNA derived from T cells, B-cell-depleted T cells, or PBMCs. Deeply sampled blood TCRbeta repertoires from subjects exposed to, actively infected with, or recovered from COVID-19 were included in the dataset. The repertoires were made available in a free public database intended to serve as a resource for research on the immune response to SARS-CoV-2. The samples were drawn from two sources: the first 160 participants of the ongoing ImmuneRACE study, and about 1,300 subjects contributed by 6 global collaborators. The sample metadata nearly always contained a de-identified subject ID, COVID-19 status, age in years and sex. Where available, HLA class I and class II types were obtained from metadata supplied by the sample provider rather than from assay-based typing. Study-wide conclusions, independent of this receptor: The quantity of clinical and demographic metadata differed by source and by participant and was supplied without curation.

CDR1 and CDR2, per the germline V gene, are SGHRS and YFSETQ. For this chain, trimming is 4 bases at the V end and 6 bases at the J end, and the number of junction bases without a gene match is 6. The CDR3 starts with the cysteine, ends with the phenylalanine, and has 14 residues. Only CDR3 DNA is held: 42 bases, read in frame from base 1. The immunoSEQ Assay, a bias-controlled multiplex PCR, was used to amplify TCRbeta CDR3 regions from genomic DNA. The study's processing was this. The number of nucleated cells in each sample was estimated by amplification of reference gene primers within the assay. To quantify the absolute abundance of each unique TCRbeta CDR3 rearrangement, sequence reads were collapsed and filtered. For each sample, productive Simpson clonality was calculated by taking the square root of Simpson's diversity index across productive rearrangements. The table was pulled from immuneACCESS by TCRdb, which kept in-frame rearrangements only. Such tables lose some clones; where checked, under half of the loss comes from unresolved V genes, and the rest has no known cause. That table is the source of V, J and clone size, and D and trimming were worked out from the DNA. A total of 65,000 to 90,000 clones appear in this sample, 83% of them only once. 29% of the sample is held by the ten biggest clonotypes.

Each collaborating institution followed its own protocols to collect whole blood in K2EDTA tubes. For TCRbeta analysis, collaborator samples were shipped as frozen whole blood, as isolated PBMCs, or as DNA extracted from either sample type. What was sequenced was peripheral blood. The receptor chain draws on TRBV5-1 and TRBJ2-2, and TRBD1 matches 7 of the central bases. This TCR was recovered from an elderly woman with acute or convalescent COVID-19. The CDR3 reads CASSPRQGAGELFF. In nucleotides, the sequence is TGCGCCAGCAGCCCCCGACAGGGCGCCGGGGAGCTGTTTTTT.